The clone carrying this T cell receptor (beta chain) was detected ten times or more. CDR3 length equals 12 residues. Trimming pared 0 bases from V and 8 bases from J, leaving 5 bases between. Per germline, CDR1 MNHNY and CDR2 SVGAGI (reference sequence). These data belong to a study of immune characterization of retroperitoneal liposarcoma. One entry per CDR3 protein results from TCRdb running MiXCR on the PCR reads. The data hold some 11,000 distinct CDR3 sequences, with under 35% observed a single time. Sample: tumor tissue. This receptor was obtained from a male donor with retroperitoneal liposarcoma. This sequence joins TRBV6-6 and TRBJ2-1; D ambiguous. The CDR3 region has the DNA TGTGCCAGCAGTTACTCTGGGTATGAGCAGTTCTTC. This sequence encodes CASSYSGYEQFF.